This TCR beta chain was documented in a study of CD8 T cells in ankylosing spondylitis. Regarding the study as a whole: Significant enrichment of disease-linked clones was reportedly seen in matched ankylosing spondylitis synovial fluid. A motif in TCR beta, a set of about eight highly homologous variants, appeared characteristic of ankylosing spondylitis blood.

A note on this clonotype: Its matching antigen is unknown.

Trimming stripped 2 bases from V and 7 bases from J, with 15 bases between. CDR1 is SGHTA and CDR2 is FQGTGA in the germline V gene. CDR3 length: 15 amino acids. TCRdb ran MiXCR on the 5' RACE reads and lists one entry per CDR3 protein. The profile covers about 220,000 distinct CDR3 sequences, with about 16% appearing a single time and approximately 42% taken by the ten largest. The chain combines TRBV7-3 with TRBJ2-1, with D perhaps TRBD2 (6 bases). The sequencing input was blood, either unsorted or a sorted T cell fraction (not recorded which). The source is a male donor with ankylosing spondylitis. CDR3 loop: CASSLYSRAGNEQFF. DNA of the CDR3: TGTGCCAGCAGCTTATATTCCCGGGCGGGGAATGAGCAGTTCTTC.